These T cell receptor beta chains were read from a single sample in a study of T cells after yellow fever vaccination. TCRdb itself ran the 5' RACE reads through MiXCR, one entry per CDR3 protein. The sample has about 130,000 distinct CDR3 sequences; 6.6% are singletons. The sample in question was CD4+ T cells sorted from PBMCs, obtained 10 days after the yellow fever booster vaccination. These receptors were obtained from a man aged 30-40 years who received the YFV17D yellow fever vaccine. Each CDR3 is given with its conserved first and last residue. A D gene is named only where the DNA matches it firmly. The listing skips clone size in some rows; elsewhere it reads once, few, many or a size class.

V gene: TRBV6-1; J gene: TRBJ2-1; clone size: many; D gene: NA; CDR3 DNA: TGTGCCAGCAGCCGAGACTCGGGAACGGGTGAGCAGTTCTTC; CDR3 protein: CASSRDSGTGEQFF
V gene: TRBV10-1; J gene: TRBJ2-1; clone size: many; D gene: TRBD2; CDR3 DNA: TGCGCCAGCGGGAATCTAGCGGGAGTCGAGAATGAGCAGTTCTTC; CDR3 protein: CASGNLAGVENEQFF
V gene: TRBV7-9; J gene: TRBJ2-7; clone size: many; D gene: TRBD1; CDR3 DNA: TGTGCCAGCAGCTTCGGGACAGCTACCTACGAGCAGTACTTC; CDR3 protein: CASSFGTATYEQYF
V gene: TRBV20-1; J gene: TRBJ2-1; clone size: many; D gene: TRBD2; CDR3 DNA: TGCAGTGCTAGAGATCGAATAGCGGGACCCTTGAATGAGCAGTTCTTC; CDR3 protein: CSARDRIAGPLNEQFF
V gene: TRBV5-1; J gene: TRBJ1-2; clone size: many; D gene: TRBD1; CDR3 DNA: TGCGCCAGCAGCTTCAGGGGGGAAGGGGAAGGCTACACCTTC; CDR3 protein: CASSFRGEGEGYTF
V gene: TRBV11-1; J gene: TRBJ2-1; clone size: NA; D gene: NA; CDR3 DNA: TGTGCCAGCGTAGGGGGGTATGAGCAGTTCTTC; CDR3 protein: CASVGGYEQFF
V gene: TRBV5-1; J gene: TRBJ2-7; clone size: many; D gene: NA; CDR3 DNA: TGCGCCAGCAGCTTAGGCCGCTACTCCTACGAGCAGTACTTC; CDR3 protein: CASSLGRYSYEQYF
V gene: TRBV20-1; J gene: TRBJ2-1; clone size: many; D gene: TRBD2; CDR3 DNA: TGCAGTGCTAGATTAAGGACTAGCGGGATTCAAAATGAGCAGTTCTTC; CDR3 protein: CSARLRTSGIQNEQFF
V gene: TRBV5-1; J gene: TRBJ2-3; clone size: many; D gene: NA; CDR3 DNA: TGCGCCAGCACCTTACTCGGATCAACAGATACGCAGTATTTT; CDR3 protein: CASTLLGSTDTQYF
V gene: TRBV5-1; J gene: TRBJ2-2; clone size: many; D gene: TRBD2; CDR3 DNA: TGCGCCAGCAGCCTTTATAGCGGGACCGGAACCGGGGAGCTGTTTTTT; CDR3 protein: CASSLYSGTGTGELFF
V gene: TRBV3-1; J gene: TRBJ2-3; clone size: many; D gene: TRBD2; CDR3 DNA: TGTGCCAGCAGCCCTGGGACTAGCGGCAGCACAGATACGCAGTATTTT; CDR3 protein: CASSPGTSGSTDTQYF
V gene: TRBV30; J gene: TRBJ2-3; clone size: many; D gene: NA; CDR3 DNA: TGTGCCTGGATCTCCGGTAGGGGGAAGACAGATACGCAGTATTTT; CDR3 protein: CAWISGRGKTDTQYF
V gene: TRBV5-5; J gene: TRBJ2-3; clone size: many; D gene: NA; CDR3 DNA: TGTGCCAGCAGCGCAACCGGGATCTTCACAGATACGCAGTATTTT; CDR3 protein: CASSATGIFTDTQYF
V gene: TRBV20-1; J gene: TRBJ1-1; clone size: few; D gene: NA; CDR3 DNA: TGCAGTGCTAGAGCGACAAACATGAACACTGAAGCTTTCTTT; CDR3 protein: CSARATNMNTEAFF
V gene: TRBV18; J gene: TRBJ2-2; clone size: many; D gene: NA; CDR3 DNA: TGTGCCAGCTCACCGACGGTCGCGAACACCGGGGAGCTGTTTTTT; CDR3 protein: CASSPTVANTGELFF
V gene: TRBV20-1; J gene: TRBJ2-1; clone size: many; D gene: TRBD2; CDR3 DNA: TGCAGTGCTAGAGGCCCCCAGCGGGGTTACAATGAGCAGTTCTTC; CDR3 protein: CSARGPQRGYNEQFF
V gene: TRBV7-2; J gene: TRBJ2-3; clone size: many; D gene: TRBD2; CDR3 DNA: TGTGCCAGCAGCTTAACCACCGGACTAGCGACAGATACGCAGTATTTT; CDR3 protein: CASSLTTGLATDTQYF
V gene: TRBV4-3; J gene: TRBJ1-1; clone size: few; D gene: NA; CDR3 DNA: TGCGCCAGCAGCCAAGATCCCCCGGGGAACACTGAAGCTTTCTTT; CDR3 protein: CASSQDPPGNTEAFF
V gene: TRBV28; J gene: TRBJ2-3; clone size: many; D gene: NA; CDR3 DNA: TGTGCCAGCAGTTTACGGGGAGACGCGAACACGAATTTT; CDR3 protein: CASSLRGDANTNF
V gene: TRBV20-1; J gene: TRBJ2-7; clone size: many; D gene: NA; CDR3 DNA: TGCAGTGCTAGAGTGGGATCCTACGAGCAGTACTTC; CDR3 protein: CSARVGSYEQYF
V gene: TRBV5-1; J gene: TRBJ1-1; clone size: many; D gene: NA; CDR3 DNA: TGCGCCAGCAGCCAGATCATTACAGGGAACCAACAGAACACTGAAGCTTTCTTT; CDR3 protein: CASSQIITGNQQNTEAFF
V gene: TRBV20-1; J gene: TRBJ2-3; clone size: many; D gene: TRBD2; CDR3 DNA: TGCAGTGCTGGACTAGCGGGAGTAGATACGCAGTATTTT; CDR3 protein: CSAGLAGVDTQYF
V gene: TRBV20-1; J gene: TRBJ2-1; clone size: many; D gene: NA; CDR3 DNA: TGCAGTGCTAGAGCGATAGGATATAGGGAGCAGTTCTTC; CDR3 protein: CSARAIGYREQFF
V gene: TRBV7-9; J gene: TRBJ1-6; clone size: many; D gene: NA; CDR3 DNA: TGTGCCAGCAGCCCGAGACCGACCAGCCCCCTCCACTTT; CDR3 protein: CASSPRPTSPLHF
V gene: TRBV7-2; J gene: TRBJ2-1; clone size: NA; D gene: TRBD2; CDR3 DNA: TGTGCCAGCAGGGTCCTAGCGGGAGGGCCGGGTGAGCAGTTCTTC; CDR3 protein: CASRVLAGGPGEQFF
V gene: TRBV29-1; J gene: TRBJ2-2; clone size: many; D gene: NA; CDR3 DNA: TGCAGCGTTTCACGGGGCTCGGGGGAGCTGTTTTTT; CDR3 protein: CSVSRGSGELFF
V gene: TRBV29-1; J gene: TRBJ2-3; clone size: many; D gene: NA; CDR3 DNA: TGCAGCGTTGTTAAGGATCCGACAGATACGCAGTATTTT; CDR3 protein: CSVVKDPTDTQYF
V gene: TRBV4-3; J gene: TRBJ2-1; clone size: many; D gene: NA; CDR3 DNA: TGCGCCAGCAGCCAAGAGCTAGCCGGTTTTGAGCAGTTCTTC; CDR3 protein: CASSQELAGFEQFF
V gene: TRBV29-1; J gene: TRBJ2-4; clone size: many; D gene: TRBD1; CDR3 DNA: TGCAGCGTGAGGGGGCCAACGGCCAAAAACATTCAGTACTTC; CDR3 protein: CSVRGPTAKNIQYF
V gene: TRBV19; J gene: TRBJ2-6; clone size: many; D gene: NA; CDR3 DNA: TGTGCCAGTAGTTCTTTTGGTTCTGGGGCCAACGTCCTGACTTTC; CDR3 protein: CASSSFGSGANVLTF
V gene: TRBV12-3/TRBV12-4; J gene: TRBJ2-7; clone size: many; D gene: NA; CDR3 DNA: TGTGCCAGCAGTTTAAGTGGCTACGAGCAGTACTTC; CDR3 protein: CASSLSGYEQYF
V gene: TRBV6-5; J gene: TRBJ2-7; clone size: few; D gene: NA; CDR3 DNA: TGTGCCAGCAGTTGGGCCAGATCCTACGAGCAGTACTTC; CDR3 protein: CASSWARSYEQYF
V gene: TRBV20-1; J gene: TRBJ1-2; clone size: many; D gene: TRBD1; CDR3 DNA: TGCAGTGCCCCCGACAGGGCCTCCTATGGCTACACCTTC; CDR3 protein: CSAPDRASYGYTF
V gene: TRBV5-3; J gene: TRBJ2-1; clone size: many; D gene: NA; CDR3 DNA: TGTGCCAGAAGCTTGGTACGAGGCCCTCTGCAAGTCCTTTACAATGAGCAGTTCTTC; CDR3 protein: CARSLVRGPLQVLYNEQFF
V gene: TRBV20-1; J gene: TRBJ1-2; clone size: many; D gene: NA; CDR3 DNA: TGCAGTGCTCGCCCCGGAAACTATGGCTACACCTTC; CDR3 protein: CSARPGNYGYTF
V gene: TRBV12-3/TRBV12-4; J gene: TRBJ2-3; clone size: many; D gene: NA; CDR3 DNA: TGTGCCAGCAGTAAGCAAACAGATACGCAGTATTTT; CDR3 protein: CASSKQTDTQYF
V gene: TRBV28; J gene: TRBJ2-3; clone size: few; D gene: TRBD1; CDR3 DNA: TGTGCCAGCAGTTGGGACAGTCGGGCAGATACGCAGTATTTT; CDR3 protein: CASSWDSRADTQYF
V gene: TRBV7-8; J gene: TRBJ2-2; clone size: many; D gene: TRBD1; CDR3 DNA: TGTGCCAGCAGCTTAGTCGGGACAGGGGGCGCCGGGGAGCTGTTTTTT; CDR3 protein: CASSLVGTGGAGELFF
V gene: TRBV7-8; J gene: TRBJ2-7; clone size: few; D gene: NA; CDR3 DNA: TGTGCCAGCAGCTTACAACAGGGTAGCTCCTACGAGCAGTACTTC; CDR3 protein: CASSLQQGSSYEQYF
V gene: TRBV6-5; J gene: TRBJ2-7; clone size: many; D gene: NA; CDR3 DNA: TGTGCCAGCAGTTACAATCCAGGGTCCGGTGAGCAGTACTTC; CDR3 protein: CASSYNPGSGEQYF
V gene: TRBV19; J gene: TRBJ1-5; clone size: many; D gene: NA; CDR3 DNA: TGTGCCAGTAGCAGACAGACGAATCAGCCCCAGCATTTT; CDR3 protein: CASSRQTNQPQHF
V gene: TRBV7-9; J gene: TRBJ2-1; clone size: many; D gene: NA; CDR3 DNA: TGTGCCAGCAGGGACAGAGCCTCTTACGGTCTAAATGAGCAGTTCTTC; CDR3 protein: CASRDRASYGLNEQFF
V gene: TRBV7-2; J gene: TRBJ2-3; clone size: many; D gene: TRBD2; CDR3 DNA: TGTGCCAGCAGCTCCACTAGCGGGAGGACAGATACGCAGTATTTT; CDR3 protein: CASSSTSGRTDTQYF
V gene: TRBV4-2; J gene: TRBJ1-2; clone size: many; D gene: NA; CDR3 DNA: TGTGCCAGCAGCCAAGCCCAATACCTCAGGGTCGGCTATGGCTACACCTTC; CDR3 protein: CASSQAQYLRVGYGYTF
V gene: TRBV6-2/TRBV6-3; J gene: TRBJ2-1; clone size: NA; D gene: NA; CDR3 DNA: TGTGGCACCAGTTATACTGGACCGAATTACAATGAGCAGTTCTTC; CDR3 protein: CGTSYTGPNYNEQFF
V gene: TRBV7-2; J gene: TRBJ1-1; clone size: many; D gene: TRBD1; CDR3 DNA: TGTGCCAGCAGCCCCTCCGGGACAGGGATAACTGAAGCTTTCTTT; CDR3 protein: CASSPSGTGITEAFF
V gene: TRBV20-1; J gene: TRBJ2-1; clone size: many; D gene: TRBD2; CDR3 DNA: TGCAGTGCCATGGCCCAAGCGGGAGGGGGGAATGAGCAGTTCTTC; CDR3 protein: CSAMAQAGGGNEQFF
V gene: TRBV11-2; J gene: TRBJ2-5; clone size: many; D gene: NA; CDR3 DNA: TGTGCCAGCAGCTCCCTACTGTACCAAGAGACCCAGTACTTC; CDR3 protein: CASSSLLYQETQYF
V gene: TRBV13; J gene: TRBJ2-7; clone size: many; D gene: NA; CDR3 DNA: TGTGCCAGCAGCAAGGGGGCGGGAAAAGGGACCTACGAGCAGTACTTC; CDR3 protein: CASSKGAGKGTYEQYF
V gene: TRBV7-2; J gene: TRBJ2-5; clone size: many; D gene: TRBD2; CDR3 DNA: TGTGCCAGCAGCCTAGCGGGACTAGACGGACCACAAGAGACCCAGTACTTC; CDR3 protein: CASSLAGLDGPQETQYF
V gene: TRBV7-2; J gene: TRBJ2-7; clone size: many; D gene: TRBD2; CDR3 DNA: TGTGCCAGCAGCTATCAGCGGGAGACCGAGCAGTACTTC; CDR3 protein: CASSYQRETEQYF
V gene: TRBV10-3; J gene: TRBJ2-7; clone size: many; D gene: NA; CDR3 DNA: TGTGCCATCTCCTGGGACCCCTTCTCCTACGAGCAGTACTTC; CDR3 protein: CAISWDPFSYEQYF
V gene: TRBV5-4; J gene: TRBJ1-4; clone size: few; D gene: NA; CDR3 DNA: TGTGCCAGCAGCTTGGCCGCAAACCGGGGCGCTGAAAAACTGTTTTTT; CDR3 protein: CASSLAANRGAEKLFF
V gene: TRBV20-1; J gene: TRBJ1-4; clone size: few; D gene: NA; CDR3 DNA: TGCAGTGCTAGTAGCGGGGGAGGTAATGAAAAACTGTTTTTT; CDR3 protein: CSASSGGGNEKLFF